The clone carrying this T cell receptor beta chain was observed at least ten times. The V end was cut by 4 bases, the J end by 0 bases, with 25 bases between. CDR3 length equals 20 residues. The V gene's germline CDR1 is ENHRY and CDR2 SYGVKD. This entry is derived from a study of identical twins. All of the donors were Caucasians in good health. A universal primer binding site was introduced by template switching. The final cDNA contained unique molecular identifiers. Each CDR3 protein gets one entry after TCRdb re-called the 5' RACE reads with MiXCR. This table holds about 190,000 distinct CDR3 sequences, around 15% found once. These data were also filed under a second study, of T cells expressing NK-cell markers. That source adds: The sorts in several experiments were restricted to alpha-beta TCR T cells by an anti-gamma-delta TCR antibody.

The TCR originated in a woman between 18 and 29 years old in good health. Sequenced input: CD8+ T cells sorted from blood. V is TRBV10-3 and J is TRBJ2-1; D is possibly TRBD2 (5 bases). In DNA, the CDR3 is TGTGCCATCAGTGGCCCGATCCGGACGCCAAGAGGGAACTCCTACAATGAGCAGTTCTTC. Translated: CAISGPIRTPRGNSYNEQFF.